The 20 T cell receptor beta chains below come from one sample, sequenced in a study of Ad26.COV2.S vaccination and SARS-CoV-2 variants. Repertoires were generated with immunoSEQ multiplex PCR, while TCRdb's copy carries only in-frame clones and drops some. The table shows approximately 340,000 clones, with about 90% occurring only once. The sequencing here drew on peripheral blood, taken after recovery from COVID-19. These receptors were taken from a human donor who had recovered from COVID-19.

The V call is TRBV7-2, the J call TRBJ1-1; 9 bases fit TRBD1. CDR1 is SGHTA, CDR2 FQGNSA, per germline. Trimming at V came to 5 bases and at J to 6 bases, leaving 7 bases not matched to a gene. The CDR3 totals 14 residues. CDR3 DNA: TGTGCCAGCAGCGAAGACAGGGGGTCCCCTGAAGCTTTCTTT. Translated, it gives CASSEDRGSPEAFF.

DNA for the CDR3: TGCAGCGTTGAAGATGGCAGGACCTCTAATGAAAAACTGTTTTTT. Translating gives CSVEDGRTSNEKLFF. The chain employs TRBV29-1 and TRBJ1-4; no firm D call. Trimming cost V 0 bases and J 3 bases, with 11 bases left between them. Germline loops: CDR1 SQVTM, CDR2 ANQGSEA. This CDR3 is built from 15 residues.

V gene TRBV14 combines with J gene TRBJ1-4; the match to TRBD1 covers 10 bases. Germline CDR1 reads SGHDN; CDR2 reads FVKESK. The CDR3 spans 16 residues. V shed 5 bases and J 8 bases; nucleotides not matched to a gene: 11. The CDR3 region is CASSAIRQGAREKLFF. The CDR3 nucleotides read TGTGCCAGCAGCGCGATTCGACAGGGGGCGAGGGAAAAACTGTTTTTT.

The V call is TRBV25-1, the J call TRBJ2-2; D not resolved. V lost 1 base to trimming and J lost 3 bases, with 9 bases between them. This CDR3 is built from 15 residues. Germline V gives CDR1 MGHDK, CDR2 SYGVNS. CDR3 protein: CASSEFPGHTGELFF. The CDR3 nucleotides are TGTGCCAGCAGTGAATTCCCAGGTCACACCGGGGAGCTGTTTTTT.

The gene calls are TRBV2 and TRBJ1-1, with 7 nucleotides matching TRBD1. The length of the CDR3 is 13 residues. CDR1 is SNHLY and CDR2 is FYNNEI in the germline V gene. Trimming cost V 4 bases and J 2 bases; bases outside gene matches: 1. In DNA, the CDR3 is TGTGCCAGCAGTGGGGACAGCAACACTGAAGCTTTCTTT. Amino acids: CASSGDSNTEAFF.

The chain couples TRBV27 to TRBJ1-2; 9 bases match TRBD1. Per the germline V gene, CDR1 is MNHEY and CDR2 is SMNVEV (reference sequence). V lost 6 bases to trimming and J lost 6 bases; unmatched junction nucleotides: 2. The CDR3 runs 12 residues. The CDR3 spells CASSRTGDGYTF. CDR3 nucleotide sequence: TGTGCCAGCAGCCGGACAGGGGATGGCTACACCTTC.

CDR3 amino acids: CASSQEASGNEQFF. The CDR3 bases are TGCGCCAGCAGCCAAGAGGCTAGCGGAAATGAGCAGTTCTTC. This chain uses TRBV4-1 with TRBJ2-1; 7 bases map to TRBD2. V was clipped by 0 bases and J by 7 bases; unmatched bases: 3. CDR1 is MGHRA, CDR2 YSYEKL, per germline. This CDR3 contains 14 residues.

This chain connects TRBV4-1 to TRBJ1-1; possibly TRBD1 for D (6 bases). V lost 5 bases and J lost 4, with 14 bases in between. This CDR3 is built from 14 residues. CDR1 and CDR2 from the germline V gene are MGHRA and YSYEKL. CDR3 sequence: CASSAQGDGTEAFF. DNA for the CDR3: TGCGCCAGCAGCGCACAGGGTGACGGCACTGAAGCTTTCTTT.

The V and J genes are TRBV6-1 and TRBJ1-6; D is unclear. Germline values: CDR1 MNHNS, CDR2 SASEGT. The V end was cut by 2 bases, the J end by 7 bases, with 6 bases between. This CDR3 comprises 13 residues. CDR3 nucleotides: TGTGCCAGCAGTGAATTAGACAATTCACCCCTCCACTTT. Translation gives CASSELDNSPLHF.

This clone was detected once. J is TRBJ1-1 and V is TRBV18; D is undetermined. The V end was cut by 2 bases, the J end by 4 bases, with 11 bases between. Looked up from germline, CDR1 is KGHSH and CDR2 is LQKENI. The CDR3 length is 14 residues. CDR3 sequence reads: CASSPSRSGTEAFF. In DNA form, the CDR3 reads TGTGCCAGCTCACCATCAAGGAGCGGCACTGAAGCTTTCTTT.

J is TRBJ2-1 and V is TRBV5-1, with 12 positions matching TRBD2. Germline V CDR1 and CDR2: SGHRS, YFSETQ. This CDR3 is 15 amino acids long. J lost 9 bases, V lost 2 bases, and 6 bases had no gene match. CDR3 sequence: CASSLSSGGAFEQFF. DNA for the CDR3: TGCGCCAGCAGCTTATCTAGCGGGGGGGCGTTTGAGCAGTTCTTC.

The DNA of the CDR3 is TGTGCCACCAGCAGGATTGTACGGGGCCCGACCTACGAGCAGTACTTC. This encodes CATSRIVRGPTYEQYF. This chain joins TRBV15 and TRBJ2-7; D may correspond to TRBD1 or TRBD2 (5 bases each). Trimming stripped 3 bases from V and 2 bases from J, with 17 bases between. CDR3 size: 16 residues. Germline CDR1 is LNHNV and CDR2 is YYDKDF (reference sequence).

The chain couples TRBV25-1 to TRBJ1-1, with TRBD1 as a possible D gene (5 bases). CDR1 and CDR2 (germline): MGHDK, SYGVNS. Trimming left V 8 bases short and J 3 bases short, with 13 bases between. CDR3 size: 13 residues. The DNA of the CDR3 is TGTGCCAGCCAAGTGGGGGTTGACACTGAAGCTTTCTTT. Translating it yields CASQVGVDTEAFF.

The chain carries TRBV24-1 and TRBJ2-2; D remains ambiguous. Germline CDR1 reads KGHDR; CDR2 reads SFDVKD. V lost 4 bases and J 2 bases, leaving 4 bases between the germline ends. The CDR3 extends over 13 amino acids. The CDR3 reads CATSDPNTGELFF. The CDR3 coding sequence is TGTGCCACCAGTGACCCCAACACCGGGGAGCTGTTTTTT.

The chain combines TRBV6-2 or TRBV6-3 with TRBJ1-1; 7 bases are a match to TRBD1. Germline CDR1 and CDR2: MNHEY and SVGEGT. The CDR3 runs 15 residues. Trimming cost V 6 bases and J 2 bases; bases outside gene matches: 9. The CDR3 DNA reads TGTGCCAGCAGCCACAGTAAGGGGGCAAACACTGAAGCTTTCTTT. This gives the protein CASSHSKGANTEAFF.

This chain uses TRBV19 with TRBJ2-1; TRBD2 is a possible D gene (6 bases). Trimming took off 1 base at V and 4 bases at J, with 14 bases between the two ends. The CDR3 runs 16 residues. Germline lookup yields CDR1 LNHDA and CDR2 SQIVND (reference sequence). In nucleotides, the CDR3 is TGTGCCAGTAGTATAGCCGGGACTTTCGTTTACAATGAGCAGTTCTTC. It codes for CASSIAGTFVYNEQFF.

V is TRBV10-3 and J is TRBJ2-1, with D tentatively TRBD2 (5 bases). The CDR3 consists of 15 residues. Germline-derived CDR1 and CDR2 are ENHRY and SYGVKD. Between the trimmed V and J ends, which lost 0 bases and 6 bases, there was a span of 12 bases. The chain's CDR3 is CAISESSTSPNEQFF. DNA for the CDR3: TGTGCCATCAGTGAGTCGAGCACTAGTCCCAATGAGCAGTTCTTC.

This clone was seen a single time. The chain is built from TRBV9 and TRBJ2-7; D is ambiguous. Per the germline V gene, CDR1 is SGDLS and CDR2 is YYNGEE. The ends were cut back, 2 bases at V and 0 bases at J, with 12 bases in the middle. The CDR3 sequence is 15 residues long. The DNA of the CDR3 is TGTGCCAGCAGCGTCTCAAGGGTCAGCTCCTACGAGCAGTACTTC. This encodes CASSVSRVSSYEQYF.

This chain joins TRBV7-9 and TRBJ2-2; D might be TRBD2 (5 bases). Germline values: CDR1 SEHNR, CDR2 FQNEAQ (reference sequence). This CDR3 is 14 amino acids long. The V and J ends lost 2 bases and 4 bases respectively, with 8 bases between them. CDR3 in DNA: TGTGCCAGCAGCTTACTAGGGAGCACCGGGGAGCTGTTTTTT. Amino acids: CASSLLGSTGELFF. Filled out from reference TRBV7-9 and TRBJ2-2, the complete variable domain reads DTGVSQNPRHKITKRGQNVTFRCDPISEHNRLYWYRQTLGQGPEFLTYFQNEAQLEKSRLLSDRFSAERPKGSFSTLEIQRTEQGDSAMYLCASSLLGSTGELFFGEGSRLTVL.

J is TRBJ1-2 and V is TRBV6-5; D is undetermined. This CDR3 is built from 15 residues. Germline CDR1 reads MNHEY; CDR2 reads SVGAGI. The V gene lost 4 bases and the J gene lost 3 bases, with 15 bases spanning the gap. CDR3 sequence (DNA): TGTGCCAGCAGTTCCAACGCGCCAGCGCACTATGGCTACACCTTC. Translated, it gives CASSSNAPAHYGYTF.